Each of the 3 T cell receptor beta chains below was sequenced from the same sample in a study of blood T cell repertoires in COVID-19. TCRdb's table, derived via immunoSEQ multiplex PCR, lists solely in-frame clones and lacks some. The top ten hold over 5% of the sample, which has 150,000 to 200,000 clones, roughly 80% seen once. Sample: peripheral blood. Receptors were obtained from a woman aged 30 to 39 with acute or convalescent COVID-19.

This clone was found many times. The V and J genes are TRBV7-2 and TRBJ1-2; 9 bases match TRBD1. Germline V lookup: CDR1 SGHTA, CDR2 FQGNSA. With V trimmed by 5 bases and J by 5 bases, 9 bases remained unmatched. CDR3 length: 15 residues. CDR3 loop: CASSAQTGGYYGYTF. The CDR3 DNA is TGTGCCAGCAGCGCCCAAACAGGGGGCTATTATGGCTACACCTTC.

J is TRBJ1-2 and V is TRBV28; D unresolved. Germline lookup yields CDR1 MDHEN and CDR2 SYDVKM. V shed 10 bases and J shed 2 bases, with 5 bases lying between them. The CDR3 has 10 residues. The CDR3 DNA is TGTGCCACCTTGAACTATGGCTACACCTTC. Residues: CATLNYGYTF.

The chain uses TRBV28 and TRBJ2-7, with D possibly matching TRBD2 (7 bases). The ends were cut back, 8 bases at V and 2 bases at J, with 16 bases in the middle. Germline V lookup: CDR1 MDHEN, CDR2 SYDVKM. The CDR3 contains 14 residues. The CDR3: CASRSRGGPYEQYF. The CDR3 coding sequence is TGTGCCAGCCGTAGCAGGGGAGGGCCCTACGAGCAGTACTTC.